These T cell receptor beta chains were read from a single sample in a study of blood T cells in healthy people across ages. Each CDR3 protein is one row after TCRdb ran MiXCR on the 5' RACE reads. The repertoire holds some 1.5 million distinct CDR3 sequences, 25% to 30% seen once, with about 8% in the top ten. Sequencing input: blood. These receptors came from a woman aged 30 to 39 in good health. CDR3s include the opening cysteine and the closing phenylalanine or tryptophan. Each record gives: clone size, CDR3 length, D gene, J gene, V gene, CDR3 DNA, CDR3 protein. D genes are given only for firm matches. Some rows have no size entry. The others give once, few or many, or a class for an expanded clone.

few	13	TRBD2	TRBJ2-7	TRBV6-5	TGTGCCAGCAGTCGGACTAGATGGGACGAGCAGTACTTC	CASSRTRWDEQYF
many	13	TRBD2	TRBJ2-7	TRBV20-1	TGCAGTGCCCGACGTAGCGGGAACTACGAGCAGTACTTC	CSARRSGNYEQYF
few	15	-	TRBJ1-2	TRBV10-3	TGTGCCATCAGTGAGTCCAGTGAAGCTAACTATGGCTACACCTTC	CAISESSEANYGYTF
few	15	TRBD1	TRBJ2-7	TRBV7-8	TGTGCCAGCAGCTTCGTCGGGACAGGGGACTACGAGCAGTACTTC	CASSFVGTGDYEQYF
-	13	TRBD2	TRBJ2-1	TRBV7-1	TGTGCCAGCAGCTCCGGACTAGCGGGGGGGTCCCTCTTC	CASSSGLAGGSLF
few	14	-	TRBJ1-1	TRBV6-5	TGTGCCAGCAGAGCTTCTCAGAGCCCCATTGAAGCTTTCTTT	CASRASQSPIEAFF
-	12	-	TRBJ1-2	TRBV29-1	TGCAGCGTTGGACAGGCCAACTATGGCTACACCTTC	CSVGQANYGYTF
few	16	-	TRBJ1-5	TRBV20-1	TGCAGTGCTAGAAACCAGGAGTCCTATAGCAATCAGCCCCAGCATTTT	CSARNQESYSNQPQHF
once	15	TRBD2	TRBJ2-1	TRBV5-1	TGCGCCAGCAGCTTTACTAGCGGGGGATCCAGTGAGCAGTTCTTC	CASSFTSGGSSEQFF
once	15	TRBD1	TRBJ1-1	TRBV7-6	TGTGCCAGCAGCGCTAATCGACAGGGGAACACTGAAGCTTTCTTT	CASSANRQGNTEAFF
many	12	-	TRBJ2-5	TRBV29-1	TGCAGCGTTAGGGGTGGGGGAGAGACCCAGTACTTC	CSVRGGGETQYF
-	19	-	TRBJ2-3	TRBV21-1	TGTGCCAGCAGCTTTGGTTTGGCAGTCAAGCGGGGGAGCACAGATACGCAGTATTTT	CASSFGLAVKRGSTDTQYF
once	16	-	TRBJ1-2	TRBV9	TGTGCCAGCAACGCTTACCCACGGCCTTCTAACTATGGCTACACCTTC	CASNAYPRPSNYGYTF
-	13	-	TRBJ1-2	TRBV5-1	TGCGCCAGCAGCTCCGACAGCCTCGGGGGCTGCACCTTC	CASSSDSLGGCTF
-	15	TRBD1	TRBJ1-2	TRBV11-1	TGTGCCAGCAGCCGTGGACAGGGGCTCAACTATGGCTACACCTTC	CASSRGQGLNYGYTF
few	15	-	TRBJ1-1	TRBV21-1	TGTGCCAGCAGCAAAGAGGGCCGGATGAACACTGAAGCTTTCTTT	CASSKEGRMNTEAFF
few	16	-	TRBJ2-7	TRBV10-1	TGCGCCAGATTGCCTCGGGGCCTGCCCGAAACCTACGAGCAGTACTTC	CARLPRGLPETYEQYF
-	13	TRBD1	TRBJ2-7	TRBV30	TGTGCCGGGTCGACAGGGGCTGGGTACGAGCAGTACTTC	CAGSTGAGYEQYF
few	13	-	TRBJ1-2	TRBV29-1	TGCAGCGTTGAGGCCACAGGGATAGGTGGCTACACCTTC	CSVEATGIGGYTF
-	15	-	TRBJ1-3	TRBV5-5	TGTGCCAGCAGCTTGGATGCTGGGGCTGGAAACACCATATATTTT	CASSLDAGAGNTIYF
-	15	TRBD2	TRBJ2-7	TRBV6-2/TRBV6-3	TGTGCCAGCAGTTATCGGACTAGCAGAAACTACGAGCAGTACTTC	CASSYRTSRNYEQYF
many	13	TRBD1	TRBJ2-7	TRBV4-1	TGCGCCAGCAGCTCACTCGACAGGGACGAGCAGTACTTC	CASSSLDRDEQYF
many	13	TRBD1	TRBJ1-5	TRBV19	TGTGCCAGCAGTACACAGGGGAATCAGCCCCAGCATTTT	CASSTQGNQPQHF
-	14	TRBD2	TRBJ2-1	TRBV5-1	TGCGCCAGCAGCTCCGGGGGGGCCGAGGGTGAGCAGTTCTTC	CASSSGGAEGEQFF
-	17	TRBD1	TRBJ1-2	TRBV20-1	TGCAGTGCTAGAGAGTTCCTCGAGCCCCTCGACAGGGCAGCCTACACCTTC	CSAREFLEPLDRAAYTF
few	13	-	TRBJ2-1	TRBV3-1	TGCGCGATGACTGGGGGGCCCTACAATGAGCAGTTCTTC	CAMTGGPYNEQFF
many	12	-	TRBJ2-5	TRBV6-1	TGTGCCAGCAATGGGGGTGGAGGGACCCAGTACTTC	CASNGGGGTQYF
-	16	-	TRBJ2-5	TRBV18	TGTGCCAGCTCACCACCGGAGATCCAGCGCCAAGAGACCCAGTACTTC	CASSPPEIQRQETQYF
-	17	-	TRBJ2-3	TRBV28	TGTGCCAGCAGCACGATTACTAGCATGGAAAGCACAGATACGCAGTATTTT	CASSTITSMESTDTQYF
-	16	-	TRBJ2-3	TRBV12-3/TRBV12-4	TGTGCCAGCAGTTTAGGGGTTTTGGGTTCTACAGATACGCAGTATTTT	CASSLGVLGSTDTQYF
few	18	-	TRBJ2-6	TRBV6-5	TGTGCCAGCAGTTACGGGAGACACGTGTCCTCTGGGGCCAACGTCCTGACTTTC	CASSYGRHVSSGANVLTF
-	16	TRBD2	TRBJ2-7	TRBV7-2	TGTGCCAACAGCTTAGTAGCGGGGGCCGTCGGGTACGAGCAGTACTTC	CANSLVAGAVGYEQYF
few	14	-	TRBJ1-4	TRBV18	TGTGCCAGCTCACCAAAACTTCTGGGAGAAAAACTGTTTTTT	CASSPKLLGEKLFF
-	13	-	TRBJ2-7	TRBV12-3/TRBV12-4	TGTGCCAGCAGTTTTATTTCAACCTACGAGCAGTACTTC	CASSFISTYEQYF
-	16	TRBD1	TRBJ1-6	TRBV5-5	TGTGCCAGCAGCTCTCGGACAGGGGCGAGTAATTCACCCCTCCACTTT	CASSSRTGASNSPLHF
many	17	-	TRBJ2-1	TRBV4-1	TGCGCCAGCAGCCAAGATCTTTTATCCCAGACCTACAATGAGCAGTTCTTC	CASSQDLLSQTYNEQFF
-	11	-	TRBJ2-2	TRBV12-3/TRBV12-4	TGTGCCAGCAGGGTAGCGGGGGAGCTGTTTTTT	CASRVAGELFF
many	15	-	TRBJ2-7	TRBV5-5	TGTGCCAGCAGCCCCCGGACAGTGAACTCCTACGAGCAGTACTTC	CASSPRTVNSYEQYF
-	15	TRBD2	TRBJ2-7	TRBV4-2	TGTGCCAGCAGCCGGGAAGGCGCTAGCGGATACGAGCAGTACTTC	CASSREGASGYEQYF
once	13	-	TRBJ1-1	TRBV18	TGTGCCAGCTCACCACGAGAGCCCCCTGAAGCTTTCTTT	CASSPREPPEAFF
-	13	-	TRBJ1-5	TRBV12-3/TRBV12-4	TGTGCCAGCAGTTTAGACCCCAGGGGATCCCAGCATTTT	CASSLDPRGSQHF
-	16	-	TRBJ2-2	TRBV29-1	TGCAGCGTCCCCAGTTGGGACTCCTCTGACACCGGGGAGCTGTTTTTT	CSVPSWDSSDTGELFF
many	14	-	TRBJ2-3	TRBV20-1	TGCAGTGCTAGCGACAGGAGGAGCACAGATACGCAGTATTTT	CSASDRRSTDTQYF
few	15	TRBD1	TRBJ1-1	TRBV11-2	TGTGCCAGCAGCTCGGGACAGGTTTTGAACACTGAAGCTTTCTTT	CASSSGQVLNTEAFF
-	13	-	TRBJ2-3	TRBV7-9	TGTGCCAGCAGCCCTAGGGTTACAGATACGCAGTGTTTT	CASSPRVTDTQCF
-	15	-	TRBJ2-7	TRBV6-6	TGTGCCAGCACCCCTGGGGGAAAACCGAATTACGAGCAGTACTTC	CASTPGGKPNYEQYF
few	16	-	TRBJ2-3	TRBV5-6	TGTGCCAGCAGCCGAGCCTGGAGCGGTTCCACAGATACGCAGTGTTTT	CASSRAWSGSTDTQCF
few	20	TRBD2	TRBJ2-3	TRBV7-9	TGTGCCAGCAGCTTAAGGGGTGTTTTTATAAGCGGGAGGCCCACAGATACGCAGTATTTT	CASSLRGVFISGRPTDTQYF
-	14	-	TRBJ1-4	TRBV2	TGTGCCAGCATCGGGACCCTTTACAATGAAAAACTGTTTTTT	CASIGTLYNEKLFF
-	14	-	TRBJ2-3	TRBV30	TGTGCCTGGAGTGAGAGGGACGGCACAGATACGCAGTATTTT	CAWSERDGTDTQYF
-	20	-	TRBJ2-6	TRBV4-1	TGCGCCAGCAGCCAAGATCAGAGAATTCGAACTATTTCTGGGGCCAACGTCCTGACTTTC	CASSQDQRIRTISGANVLTF
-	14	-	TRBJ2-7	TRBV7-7	TGTGCTAGCAGCCCATCGGCCGGGGCCAACGAGCAGTACTTC	CASSPSAGANEQYF
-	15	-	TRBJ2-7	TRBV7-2	TGTGCCAGCAGCTATCAGACAGGACGGTTAAGCGAGCAGTACTTC	CASSYQTGRLSEQYF
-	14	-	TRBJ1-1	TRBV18	TGTGCCAGCTCAAGATACGCTGCGAACACTGAAGCTTTCTTT	CASSRYAANTEAFF
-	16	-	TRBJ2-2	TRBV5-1	TGCGCCAGCAGCTTTCCAGGGACATCGAACACCGGGGAGCTGTTTTTT	CASSFPGTSNTGELFF
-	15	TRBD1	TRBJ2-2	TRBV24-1	TGTGCCACCAGTGCCAGGGGGCCGAACACCGGGGAGCTGTTTTTT	CATSARGPNTGELFF
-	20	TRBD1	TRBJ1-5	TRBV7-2	TGTGCCAGCAGCTTCAGGGACAGGGAAAGCACGGTGAGGAGCAATCAGCCCCAGCATTTT	CASSFRDRESTVRSNQPQHF
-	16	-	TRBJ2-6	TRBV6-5	TGTGCCAGCAGTTACTCGTGGGCGACTGGGGCCAACGTCCTGACTTTC	CASSYSWATGANVLTF
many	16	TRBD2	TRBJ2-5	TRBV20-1	TGCAGTGCAAAAGATTCTAGCGGGGCCCTCCTGGAGACCCAGTACTTC	CSAKDSSGALLETQYF